This T cell receptor beta chain emerged from a study of blood T cell repertoires in COVID-19. Overall study: From the United States, Italy and Spain came samples of acute and convalescent COVID-19. Sample material is recorded as cDNA or gDNA derived from T cells, B-cell-depleted T cells, or PBMCs.

This clone turned up a few times. Germline values: CDR1 MNHNY, CDR2 SVGAGI (reference sequence). The CDR3 length is 16 residues. V lost 4 bases to trimming and J lost 3 bases; unmatched junction nucleotides: 10. As handled by the study authors: Estimation of nucleated cell counts was performed using reference gene primer amplification. Method: immunoSEQ multiplex PCR; TCRdb's copy keeps in-frame clones and lacks some. V and J calls and clone size come straight from that table; D and trimming were deduced from the DNA. The profile shows about 59,000 clones, less than 75% of them singletons. This TCR derives from a woman aged 50 to 65 with active or convalescent COVID-19. Sequencing input: peripheral blood. The rearrangement links TRBV6-6 to TRBJ2-5; 8 bases match TRBD1. CDR3 loop: CASSFPPGQGKETQYF. The DNA of the CDR3 is TGTGCCAGCAGTTTTCCTCCCGGACAGGGAAAAGAGACCCAGTACTTC.